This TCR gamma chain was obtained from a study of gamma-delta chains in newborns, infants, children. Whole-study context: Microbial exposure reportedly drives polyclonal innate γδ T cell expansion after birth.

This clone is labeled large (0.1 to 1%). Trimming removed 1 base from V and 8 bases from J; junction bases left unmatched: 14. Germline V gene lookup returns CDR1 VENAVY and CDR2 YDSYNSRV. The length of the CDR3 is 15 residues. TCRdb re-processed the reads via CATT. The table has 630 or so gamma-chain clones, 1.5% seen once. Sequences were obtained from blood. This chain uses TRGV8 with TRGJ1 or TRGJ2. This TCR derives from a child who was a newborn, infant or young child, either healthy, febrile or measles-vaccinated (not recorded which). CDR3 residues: CATWDSPRPHNKKLF. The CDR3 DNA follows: TGTGCCACCTGGGATAGCCCCAGGCCCCATAATAAGAAACTCTTT.